This T cell receptor beta chain was identified in a study of early T cells in non-severe SARS-CoV-2 infection. Overall study context: Chains were unpaired, as sequencing was done on bulk RNA from unsorted whole blood.

Study observations and caveats: VDJdb matches were skewed toward anti-spike CD8 T cell responses.

The TCR library protocol attached unique molecular identifiers to the individual cDNA molecules. MiXCR, applied by TCRdb to the 5' RACE reads, yields one record per CDR3 protein. The sample yields approximately 120,000 distinct CDR3 sequences, about 15% seen once. The CDR3 is made up of 18 amino acids. The germline V gene encodes CDR1 SGHRS and CDR2 YFSETQ. Concerning this clonotype itself: The antigen is unknown. A read error may account for a junction end that differs from germline.

The source of this sequence is an adult who was a healthcare worker with PCR-confirmed SARS-CoV-2 infection or an uninfected control (not recorded which). The sequenced sample consisted of whole blood. The chain uses TRBV5-1 and TRBJ2-3, with 13 bases identical to TRBD2. CDR3 sequence: CASSPGLAGASSTDTQYF. Here the CDR3 DNA reads TGTGCCAGCAGCCCAGGACTAGCGGGGGCGTCTAGCACAGATACGCAGTATTTT.